This TCR beta chain originates from a study of T-cell memory formation after mild COVID-19. Whole-study context: TCR clusters showed largely donor specificity.

With constant-segment primers, 5'RACE yielded cDNA libraries of TCR alpha and TCR beta that carried sample barcodes and UMIs. Each CDR3 protein is one row after TCRdb ran MiXCR on the 5' RACE reads. The sample has roughly 350,000 distinct CDR3 sequences, around 20% seen once; the top ten hold approximately 13%. This clonotype was seen a few times. The V end was cut by 1 base, the J end by 4 bases, with 9 bases between. The CDR3 totals 14 residues. Germline V gene data show CDR1 as SEHNR and CDR2 as FQNEAQ (reference sequence). This TCR came from an adult woman who had mild COVID-19 (a few samples of this study predate the infection). Cell type and time point are not known. Sequencing was carried out using PBMCs or a T cell subset sorted from them (not recorded which). The chain uses TRBV7-9 and TRBJ2-3; tentatively, D is TRBD1 (5 bases). This chain's CDR3 is CASSLDRISDTQYF. Written as DNA, the CDR3 is TGTGCCAGCAGCTTAGACAGGATTTCAGATACGCAGTATTTT.